The 24 T cell receptor beta chains in this list originate from one sample, sequenced in a study of shared clonotypes between healthy human individuals. Produced via immunoSEQ multiplex PCR; TCRdb's table is partial and in-frame only. The sample lists 1.6 million or so clones; approximately 96% were seen once. The sequenced sample consisted of naive CD4+ T cells sorted from blood. Subset in this sample: CD45RA+ positively selected. These receptors all stem from a young man in good health.

The rearrangement uses TRBV5-1 and TRBJ2-6; D perhaps matches TRBD2 (5 bases). CDR3 length: 17 amino acids. The germline V gene encodes CDR1 SGHRS and CDR2 YFSETQ. Trimming shortened V by 1 base and J by 0 bases, and 11 bases separated the two germline ends. The CDR3, as DNA: TGCGCCAGCAGCTTGTTACTAGAGAGCTCTGGGGCCAACGTCCTGACTTTC. Translation gives CASSLLLESSGANVLTF.

The V and J genes are TRBV7-9 and TRBJ1-5; D is uncertain. Trimming left V 4 bases short and J 0 bases short, with 19 bases between. The CDR3 is 18 residues long. Per germline, CDR1 SEHNR and CDR2 FQNEAQ (reference sequence). The CDR3 spells CASSSLPFSIYSNQPQHF. The CDR3, as DNA: TGTGCCAGCAGCTCTCTACCCTTCTCTATTTATAGCAATCAGCCCCAGCATTTT.

This chain links TRBV10-3 with TRBJ2-1, with 12 bases that match TRBD2. The CDR3 spans 21 residues. Germline V gives CDR1 ENHRY, CDR2 SYGVKD. After removal of 0 bases from V and 1 base from J, the junction contained 13 bases not matched to a gene. This chain's CDR3 is CAISESPGLAGAAGSYNEQFF. CDR3 DNA sequence: TGTGCCATCAGTGAGTCACCGGGACTAGCGGGCGCCGCCGGGTCCTACAATGAGCAGTTCTTC.

The chain couples TRBV7-2 to TRBJ2-1; no clear D. V dropped 2 bases and J dropped 8 bases, with 7 bases sitting between them. This CDR3 has 12 amino acids. Germline V CDR1 and CDR2: SGHTA, FQGNSA. CDR3 coding DNA: TGTGCCAGCAGCTTATCGCAATATGAGCAGTTCTTC. It encodes CASSLSQYEQFF.

The chain couples TRBV19 to TRBJ2-1, with D perhaps TRBD1 (5 bases). This CDR3 comprises 16 residues. The V and J ends lost 3 bases and 5 bases respectively, with 17 bases between them. Per the germline V gene, CDR1 is LNHDA and CDR2 is SQIVND (reference sequence). The CDR3 region is CASSMLGSLDNNEQFF. DNA for the CDR3: TGTGCCAGTAGTATGTTGGGCAGTCTGGACAACAATGAGCAGTTCTTC.

This chain's CDR3 is CASSPGHSAGNTIYF. The DNA for the CDR3 is TGTGCCAGCAGCCCAGGACATTCGGCTGGAAACACCATATATTTT. This sequence joins TRBV7-8 and TRBJ1-3; D is possibly TRBD1 (5 bases). This CDR3 has 15 amino acids. From germline, CDR1 is SGHVS and CDR2 FQNEAQ. V lost 5 bases to trimming and J lost 2 bases, with 13 bases between them.

The chain joins TRBV5-4 to TRBJ2-2, with D perhaps matching TRBD1 (6 bases). From germline, CDR1 is SGHNT and CDR2 YYREEE (reference sequence). CDR3 length: 15 residues. The V end was cut by 6 bases, the J end by 3 bases, with 15 bases between. The DNA for the CDR3 is TGTGCCAGCACAATTGCAGGGGCGGACACCGGGGAGCTGTTTTTT. Its protein product is CASTIAGADTGELFF. The full variable domain, in which reference TRBV5-4 and TRBJ2-2 provide the parts outside the CDR3, is ETGVTQSPTHLIKTRGQQVTLRCSSQSGHNTVSWYQQALGQGPQFIFQYYREEENGRGNFPPRFSGLQFPNYSSELNVNALELDDSALYLCASTIAGADTGELFFGEGSRLTVL.

The V and J genes are TRBV7-9 and TRBJ1-2; a possible D gene is TRBD1 (5 bases). The germline V gene has CDR1 SEHNR and CDR2 FQNEAQ (reference sequence). The ends were cut back, 6 bases at V and 7 bases at J, with 18 bases in the middle. The CDR3 extends over 14 amino acids. Here the CDR3 DNA reads TGTGCCAGCAGTTCCGAGGTTGGGGGACGTGGCTACACCTTC. It is translated as CASSSEVGGRGYTF. Full variable domain (missing parts from reference TRBV7-9 and TRBJ1-2): DTGVSQNPRHKITKRGQNVTFRCDPISEHNRLYWYRQTLGQGPEFLTYFQNEAQLEKSRLLSDRFSAERPKGSFSTLEIQRTEQGDSAMYLCASSSEVGGRGYTFGSGTRLTVV.

As regards this clone: One end of the junction fails to match germline, which may point to a read error. This chain connects TRBV6-1 to TRBJ1-5; D is possibly TRBD1 (6 bases). This CDR3 contains 15 residues. Germline assignment: CDR1 MNHNS and CDR2 SASEGT. The CDR3 nucleotides read TGTGCCAGCAGCGAAGGGGGGGCTGGCAATCAGCCCCAGCATTTT. It encodes CASSEGGAGNQPQHF.

The V gene is TRBV5-1, the J gene TRBJ1-1; TRBD1 matches at 9 bases. Trimming took 10 bases from V and 5 from J; bases not matched to a gene: 9. The CDR3 totals 13 residues. Germline CDR1 reads SGHRS; CDR2 reads YFSETQ. The CDR3 nucleotides read TGCGCCTCAAGCAGGGACAGGGTAACTGAAGCTTTCTTT. This codes for CASSRDRVTEAFF.

This clone occurred a few times. This chain joins TRBV6-6 and TRBJ2-7; D perhaps matches TRBD2 (5 bases). The CDR3 is 15 amino acids. The V gene lost 0 bases and the J gene lost 0 bases, with 9 bases spanning the gap. From germline, CDR1 is MNHNY and CDR2 SVGAGI (reference sequence). The CDR3: CASSYSGVGSYEQYF. CDR3 bases: TGTGCCAGCAGTTACTCCGGGGTCGGCTCCTACGAGCAGTACTTC.

In the case of this clone: This sample also contains other DNA sequences that code for the same CDR3. J is TRBJ1-4 and V is TRBV18; D uncertain. Per germline, CDR1 KGHSH and CDR2 LQKENI. The V and J ends lost 3 bases and 0 bases respectively, with 8 bases between them. The CDR3 runs 15 residues. As DNA, the CDR3 is TGTGCCAGCTCACCTCAGACGGCAACTAATGAAAAACTGTTTTTT. Residues: CASSPQTATNEKLFF.

The chain links TRBV5-4 to TRBJ2-1, with 15 bases fitting TRBD2. The ends lost 2 bases at V and 8 bases at J; junction bases unmatched: 11. This CDR3 is 18 amino acids long. The germline CDR1 and CDR2 sequences are SGHNT and YYREEE (reference sequence). This chain's CDR3 is CASSLRTSGRARIHEQFF. CDR3 in DNA: TGTGCCAGCAGCTTACGGACTAGCGGGAGGGCCAGGATCCATGAGCAGTTCTTC. Drawing the rest from reference TRBV5-4 and TRBJ2-1, the complete variable domain is ETGVTQSPTHLIKTRGQQVTLRCSSQSGHNTVSWYQQALGQGPQFIFQYYREEENGRGNFPPRFSGLQFPNYSSELNVNALELDDSALYLCASSLRTSGRARIHEQFFGPGTRLTVL.

The sample holds one count of this clone. V gene TRBV21-1 combines with J gene TRBJ1-1. TRBV21-1 is designated a pseudogene. This CDR3 has 10 residues. CDR3 in amino acids: CASSLTRGLF. The CDR3 DNA follows: TGTGCCAGCAGTCTGACCCGGGGCCTCTTT.

The V call is TRBV29-1, the J call TRBJ1-2; 8 positions agree with TRBD1. Germline CDR1 is SQVTM and CDR2 is ANQGSEA. J gave up 7 bases and V 2 bases, and 0 bases lay outside the gene matches. The CDR3 is 11 amino acids. CDR3 region: CSVEQGAGYTF. The CDR3 DNA sequence: TGCAGCGTTGAACAGGGGGCTGGCTACACCTTC.

The chain is built from TRBV7-9 and TRBJ2-1; D call uncertain. CDR1 and CDR2 from the germline V gene are SEHNR and FQNEAQ (reference sequence). The V end was cut by 5 bases, the J end by 8 bases, with 13 bases between. There are 13 residues in the CDR3. The CDR3 is CASSPRPSYEQFF. The CDR3 nucleotides read TGTGCCAGCAGCCCCCGGCCTTCTTATGAGCAGTTCTTC.

For this clone: Other DNA sequences within the sample encode an identical CDR3. V usage is TRBV11-2 and J usage is TRBJ1-1; D is possibly TRBD1 (6 bases). Germline values: CDR1 SGHAT, CDR2 FQNNGV. CDR3 length equals 14 residues. The germline V and J ends were trimmed by 1 base and 0 bases, with 6 bases remaining between them. CDR3 sequence reads: CASSLGTVNTEAFF. CDR3 bases: TGTGCCAGCAGCTTAGGGACAGTGAACACTGAAGCTTTCTTT. Combining the CDR3 with reference TRBV11-2 and TRBJ1-1 gives the whole variable domain EAGVAQSPRYKIIEKRQSVAFWCNPISGHATLYWYQQILGQGPKLLIQFQNNGVVDDSQLPKDRFSAERLKGVDSTLKIQPAKLEDSAVYLCASSLGTVNTEAFFGQGTRLTVV.

The V call is TRBV4-1, the J call TRBJ1-4; no reliable D call. The CDR3 is 14 residues long. Trimming pared 0 bases from V and 7 bases from J, leaving 9 bases between. In germline, CDR1 is MGHRA, CDR2 YSYEKL. CDR3 loop: CASSQESNVEKLFF. Written as DNA, the CDR3 is TGCGCCAGCAGCCAAGAATCTAACGTTGAAAAACTGTTTTTT.

This chain connects TRBV19 to TRBJ1-4; D possibly corresponds to TRBD1 (5 bases). With 1 base removed from V and 0 bases from J, the gap between germline ends came to 15 bases. Germline V CDR1 and CDR2: LNHDA, SQIVND (reference sequence). The length of the CDR3 is 18 residues. The CDR3 DNA reads TGTGCCAGTAGTATAGTTTGGGGCGGCCACTCAACTAATGAAAAACTGTTTTTT. Protein product: CASSIVWGGHSTNEKLFF.

This sequence joins TRBV5-5 and TRBJ2-1, with D tentatively TRBD2 (5 bases). Between the trimmed V and J ends, which lost 0 bases and 8 bases, there was a span of 6 bases. The germline V gene has CDR1 SGHKS and CDR2 YYEKEE (reference sequence). The CDR3 contains 12 residues. This CDR3 reads CASSLEEDEQFF. The DNA for the CDR3 is TGTGCCAGCAGCTTGGAGGAGGATGAGCAGTTCTTC.

This clone was observed once. V is TRBV7-2 and J is TRBJ2-7, with TRBD1 identical over 7 bases. Germline trimming cut 3 bases from V and 7 bases from J; bases unmatched to any gene: 6. Germline V gene sequence: CDR1 SGHTA, CDR2 FQGNSA. CDR3 length: 13 amino acids. The CDR3 nucleotides are TGTGCCAGCAGCTTGAGGGGGCCGGGGGAGCAGTACTTC. Its protein product is CASSLRGPGEQYF.

V and J are TRBV9 and TRBJ1-1; possible D gene TRBD1, 5 bases. The CDR3 length is 16 residues. V was cut by 4 bases and J by 1 base, with 17 bases left in between. CDR1 and CDR2 from the germline V gene are SGDLS and YYNGEE. CDR3: CASSPAAQGWNTEAFF. The CDR3 DNA reads as TGTGCCAGCAGCCCCGCGGCTCAGGGATGGAACACTGAAGCTTTCTTT.

A few counts support this clone. The V and J genes are TRBV19 and TRBJ2-7, with a possible D match to TRBD2 (7 bases). This CDR3 comprises 13 residues. Trimming removed 8 bases from V and 3 bases from J, with 14 bases in between. The germline V gene encodes CDR1 LNHDA and CDR2 SQIVND (reference sequence). The CDR3 spells CASGTGGGYEQYF. CDR3 DNA sequence: TGTGCCAGTGGTACGGGGGGCGGCTACGAGCAGTACTTC.

The chain has TRBV27 and TRBJ2-7; 12 bases are shared with TRBD1. In germline, CDR1 is MNHEY, CDR2 SMNVEV (reference sequence). V dropped 6 bases and J dropped 6; count of bases not matched to a gene: 9. The CDR3 contains 15 residues. In nucleotides, the CDR3 is TGTGCCAGCAGACCAACCGGGACAGGGGGCGGCGAGCAGTACTTC. This codes for CASRPTGTGGGEQYF.